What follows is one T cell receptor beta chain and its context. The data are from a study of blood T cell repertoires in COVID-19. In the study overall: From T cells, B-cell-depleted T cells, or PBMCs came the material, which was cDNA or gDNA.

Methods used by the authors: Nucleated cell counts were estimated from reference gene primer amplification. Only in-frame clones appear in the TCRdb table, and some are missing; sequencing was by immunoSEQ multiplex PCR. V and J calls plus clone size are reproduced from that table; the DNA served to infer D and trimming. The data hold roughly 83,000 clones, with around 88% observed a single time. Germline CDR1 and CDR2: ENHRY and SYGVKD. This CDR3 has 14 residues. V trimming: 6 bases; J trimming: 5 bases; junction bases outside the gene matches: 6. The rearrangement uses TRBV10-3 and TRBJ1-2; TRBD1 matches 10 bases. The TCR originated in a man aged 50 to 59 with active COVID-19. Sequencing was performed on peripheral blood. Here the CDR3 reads CAIRGQGRRYGYTF. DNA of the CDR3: TGTGCCATCAGGGGACAGGGGCGGAGATATGGCTACACCTTC.